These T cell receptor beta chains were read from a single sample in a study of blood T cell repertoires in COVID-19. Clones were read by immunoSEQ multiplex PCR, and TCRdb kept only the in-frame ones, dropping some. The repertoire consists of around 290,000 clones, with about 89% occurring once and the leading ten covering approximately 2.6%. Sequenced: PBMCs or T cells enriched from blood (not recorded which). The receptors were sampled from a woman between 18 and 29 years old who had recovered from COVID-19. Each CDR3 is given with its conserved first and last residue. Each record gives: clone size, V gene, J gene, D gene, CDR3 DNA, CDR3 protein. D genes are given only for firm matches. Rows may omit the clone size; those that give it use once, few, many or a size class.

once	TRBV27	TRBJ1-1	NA	TGTGCCAGCAGTTTATCAAGGGGCACTGAAGCTTTCTTT	CASSLSRGTEAFF
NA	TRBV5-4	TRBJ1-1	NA	TGTGCCAGCAGCGGTGAAGGGACATTAAGTGAAGCTTTCTTT	CASSGEGTLSEAFF
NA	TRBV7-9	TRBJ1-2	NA	TGTGCCAGCAGCTTGGAGACAGAGTATGGCTACACCTTC	CASSLETEYGYTF
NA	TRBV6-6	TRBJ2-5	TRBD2	TGTGCCAGCAGTTATCAAGCGGGGAGTCAAGAGACCCAGTACTTC	CASSYQAGSQETQYF
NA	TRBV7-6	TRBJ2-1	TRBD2	TGTGCCAGCAGCCGAGACACTAGCGGGAGGTACAATGAGCAGTTCTTC	CASSRDTSGRYNEQFF
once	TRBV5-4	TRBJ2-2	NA	TGTGCCAGCAGCTCGGGGGACGGATCCACCGGGGAGCTGTTTTTT	CASSSGDGSTGELFF
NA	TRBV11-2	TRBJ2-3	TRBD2	TGTGCCAGCAGCACCGCAACTAGCGGGAGAGAAGATACGCAGTATTTT	CASSTATSGREDTQYF
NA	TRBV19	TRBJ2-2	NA	TGTGCCAGTAGTATTGCAGGGTTGAGCGGGGAGCTGTTTTTT	CASSIAGLSGELFF
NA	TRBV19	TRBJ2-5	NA	TGTGCCAGTAGTACCGGGATGGGGGAGACCCAGTACTTC	CASSTGMGETQYF
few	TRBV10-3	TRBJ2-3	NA	TGTGCCACCAGGGGGGGGACAGATACGCAGTATTTT	CATRGGTDTQYF
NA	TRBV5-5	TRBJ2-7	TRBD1	TGTGCCAGCAGGTCGACAGGGGGTTCGGACGAGCAGTACTTC	CASRSTGGSDEQYF
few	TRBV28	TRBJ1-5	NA	TGTGCCAGCAGTTTGGGGCAGGGGCCCCAGCATTTT	CASSLGQGPQHF
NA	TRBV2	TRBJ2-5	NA	TGTGCCAGCAGCCCAAGACCGGGCCAAGAGACCCAGTACTTC	CASSPRPGQETQYF
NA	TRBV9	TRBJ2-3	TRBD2	TGTGCCAGCAGCGTAAGCGGCGGGAGTCTTGCAGATACGCAGTATTTT	CASSVSGGSLADTQYF
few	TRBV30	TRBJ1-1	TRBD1	TGTGCCTGGAGTGACAGGGGGTTCACTGAAGCTTTCTTT	CAWSDRGFTEAFF
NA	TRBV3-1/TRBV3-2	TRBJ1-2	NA	TGTGCCAGCAGCCACGGTTCGGATGGCTACACCTTC	CASSHGSDGYTF
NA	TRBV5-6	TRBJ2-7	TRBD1	TGTGCCAGCAGCCGTCAGACAGGGGGCAGGTACGAGCAGTACTTC	CASSRQTGGRYEQYF
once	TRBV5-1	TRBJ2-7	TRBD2	TGCGCCAGCAGCCTAGGACTAGAAGGAATCACCTACGAGCAGTACTTC	CASSLGLEGITYEQYF
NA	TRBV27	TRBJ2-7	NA	TGTGCCAGCAGTTTATCCGGGACTGGGACCTACGAGCAGTACTTC	CASSLSGTGTYEQYF
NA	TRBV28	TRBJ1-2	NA	TGTGCCAGCAGTTTGGGCGGGAATGGCTACACCTTC	CASSLGGNGYTF
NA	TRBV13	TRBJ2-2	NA	TGTGCCAGCAGCTTAGTCTCGGGGAGTGGCACCGGGGAGCTGTTTTTT	CASSLVSGSGTGELFF
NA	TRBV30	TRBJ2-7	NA	TGTGCCTGGAGGACGACTTCCTCCTACGAGCAGTACTTC	CAWRTTSSYEQYF
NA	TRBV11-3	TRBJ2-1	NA	TGTGCCAGCTCGGCGAACCTGGCTAGTGCTAGGTATGAGCAGTTCTTC	CASSANLASARYEQFF
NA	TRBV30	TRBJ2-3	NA	TGTGCCTGGTGGCGCGACTCTGATACGCAGTATTTT	CAWWRDSDTQYF
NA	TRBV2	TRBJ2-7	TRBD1	TGTGCCAGCAGCGCTGACAGGGGGGATTACGAGCAGTACTTC	CASSADRGDYEQYF
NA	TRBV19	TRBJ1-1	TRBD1	TGTGCCAGTAGTACCCGGGACAGGGGATTGGTAGCTTTCTTT	CASSTRDRGLVAFF
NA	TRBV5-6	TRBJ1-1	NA	TGTGCCAGCAGCTTGATGTCCTCGAGGGAAGCTTTCTTT	CASSLMSSREAFF
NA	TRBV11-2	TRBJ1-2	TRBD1	TGTGCCAGCAGCCCCCTCCAGGGGGTCCCTAGCGGCTACACCTTC	CASSPLQGVPSGYTF
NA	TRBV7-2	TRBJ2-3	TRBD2	TGTGCCAGCAGCTTAGCATCTAGCGGGGCTAGCACAGATACGCAGTATTTT	CASSLASSGASTDTQYF
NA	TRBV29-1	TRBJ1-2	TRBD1	TGCAGCGCCCGGACAGGAGAAAAAGGCTACACCTTC	CSARTGEKGYTF
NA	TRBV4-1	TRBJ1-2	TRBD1	TGCGCCAGCAGCCTCCGACAGGGGTTGGGTGGCTACACCTTC	CASSLRQGLGGYTF
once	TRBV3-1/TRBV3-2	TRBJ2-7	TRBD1	TGTGCCAGCAGCCAAGGGGACAGGGGATACCACGAGCAGTACTTC	CASSQGDRGYHEQYF
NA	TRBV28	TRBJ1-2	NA	TGTGCCAGCCGAACTCTTAGCTATGGCTACACCTTC	CASRTLSYGYTF
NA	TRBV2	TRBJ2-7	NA	TGTGCCAGCAGGCCAAGGATAAGGGGCTCCTACGAGCAGTACTTC	CASRPRIRGSYEQYF
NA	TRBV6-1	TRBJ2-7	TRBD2	TGTGCCAGCAGTGAAGAAAACGGGAGGGCCTTCGAGCAGTACTTC	CASSEENGRAFEQYF
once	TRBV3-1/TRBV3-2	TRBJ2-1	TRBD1	TGTGCCAGCAGCCAAGGGGACAGGGGGAGGAATGAGCAGTTCTTC	CASSQGDRGRNEQFF
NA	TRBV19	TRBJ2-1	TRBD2	TGTGCCAGTAGACCGGGGCTAGCGGGCTTCTCTTTTAATAAGGGGCAGTTCTTC	CASRPGLAGFSFNKGQFF
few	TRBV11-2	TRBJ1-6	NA	TGTGCCAGCAGCCCTCGGGACTCAGCTTCACCCCTCCACTTT	CASSPRDSASPLHF
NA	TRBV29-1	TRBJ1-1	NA	TGCAGCGTTGTCGGACAGTTGAACACTGAAGCTTTCTTT	CSVVGQLNTEAFF
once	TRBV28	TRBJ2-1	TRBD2	TGTGCCAGCAGTTATAGCGGGAGGGCGATCGATGAGCAGTTCTTC	CASSYSGRAIDEQFF
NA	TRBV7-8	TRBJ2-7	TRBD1	TGTGCCAGCAGCTTAGGGACAGGGTTAAGGTACGAGCAGTACTTC	CASSLGTGLRYEQYF
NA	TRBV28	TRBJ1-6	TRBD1	TGTGCCAGCAGTTTATGGGAGGGGGCGGTAAACTATAATTCACCCCTCCACTTT	CASSLWEGAVNYNSPLHF
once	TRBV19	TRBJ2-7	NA	TGTGCCAGTAGTATGTCGGGACATTACTACGAGCAGTACTTC	CASSMSGHYYEQYF
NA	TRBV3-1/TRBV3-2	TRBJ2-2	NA	TGTGCCAGCAGCCAAGAGCTAACCCCAATAGGGGAGCTGTTTTTT	CASSQELTPIGELFF
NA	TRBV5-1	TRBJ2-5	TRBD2	TGCGCCAGCAGTCCGTGGCCGCGGGGGAAAGAGACCCAGTACTTC	CASSPWPRGKETQYF
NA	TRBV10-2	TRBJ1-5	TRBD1	TGCGCCAGCAGCGGCAGGGGGCGAAATCAGCCCCAGCATTTT	CASSGRGRNQPQHF
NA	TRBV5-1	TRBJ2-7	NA	TGCGCCAGCAGCCGGAACATGCAGGTGGACGAGCAGTACTTC	CASSRNMQVDEQYF
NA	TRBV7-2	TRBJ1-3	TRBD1	TGTGCCAGCAGCTTAGCGGTCCCAGGGGGCTCTGGAAACACCATATATTTT	CASSLAVPGGSGNTIYF
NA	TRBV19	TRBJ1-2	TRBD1	TGTGCCAGTAGTAACGACAGGGGCGCCTACTATGGCTACACCTTC	CASSNDRGAYYGYTF
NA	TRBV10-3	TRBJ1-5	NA	TGTGCCATCAGTGAGAGGGAGGATCAGCCCCAGCATTTT	CAISEREDQPQHF
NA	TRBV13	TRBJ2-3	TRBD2	TGTGCCAGCAGCCCAACGACTAGCGGGGCGGATTTCACAGATACGCAGTATTTT	CASSPTTSGADFTDTQYF